This T cell receptor (beta chain) was observed in a study (dated by TCRdb to 2021 to 2024). PBMCs were isolated from peripheral blood, and genomic DNA from unsorted PBMCs was used for TCR beta sequencing. The paper as a whole reports these results and caveats: According to the authors, more investigation is needed, including longitudinal sampling and evaluation of a control group.

Survey-level sequencing on the immunoSEQ platform was used to profile the TCR beta chain repertoires. Per the source publication's procedure: Repertoire diversity was quantified as the inverse Simpson index, and CDR3 amino acid length spectratypes and V-J pairing frequencies were compared. To annotate clonotypes specific to SARS-CoV-2, CMV, influenza A and EBV, TCR beta CDR3 sequences were compared against VDJdb. The clones in this table, taken by TCRdb from immuneACCESS, are in-frame only. Not every clone is retained; where verified, under half of the shortfall comes from an unresolved V gene, and the cause of the rest is unknown. The DNA gave D and trimming, while V, J and clone size come from that table. Within this sample are approximately 50,000 clones, with roughly 93% of them counted one time only. Of the sample, over 8.5% is held by the ten largest clones. Remarks on this clone: The target of this receptor is not known. One base away there is no much larger clone; base qualities are not given.

The TCR sequence derives from a man between 40 and 49 years old with rheumatoid arthritis. Sequenced: PBMCs.

The nucleotide sequence is TGTGCCAGCAGCTTAGTAGTGGCTGGCCACGAGCAGTACTTC. Translated, it reads CASSLVVAGHEQYF. The chain is made from TRBV7-9 and TRBJ2-7; the D gene remains uncertain. The CDR1 and CDR2 encoded by the germline V gene (reference sequence) are SEHNR and FQNEAQ. The CDR3 covers 14 residues, taking in both the cysteine and the phenylalanine. The read is trimmed to its CDR3 DNA, 42 bases read in frame from base 1. The junction carries 12 bases between V and J, which are trimmed by 1 base and 5 bases respectively.